Below are 10 T cell receptor beta chains sequenced from a single sample in a study of human T cells and chemical hapten exposure. MiXCR was run by TCRdb on the RACE reads, yielding one entry per CDR3 protein. The data contain a few hundred thousand distinct CDR3 sequences, about 8.6% of them singletons. The time point is: pre-sensitization, week 0. Documented treatment: therapeutic diphenylcyclopropenone sensitization with weekly scalp DPC. The material was whole blood, obtained in connection with sensitization to the hapten diphenylcyclopropenone (DPC). These receptor sequences come from a woman in her thirties or forties with alopecia areata. Some clones in this sample may be carry-over from other donors' samples.

V gene TRBV12-3 or TRBV12-4 combines with J gene TRBJ2-7; D uncertain. V gave up 6 bases and J gave up 7 bases, with 13 bases separating them. CDR3 length: 12 amino acids. In DNA form, the CDR3 reads TGTGCCAGCAGGCTCGGAGTGAGTGAGCAGTACTTC. This gives the protein CASRLGVSEQYF.

In this sample, this clonotype turned up a few times. The V and J genes are TRBV10-3 and TRBJ1-1, with D uncertain. The length of the CDR3 is 13 residues. Germline V gene data show CDR1 as ENHRY and CDR2 as SYGVKD. Trimming took off 11 bases at V and 2 bases at J, with 15 bases between the two ends. Here the CDR3 DNA reads TGTGCCTCCCAGGAGTGGGTTAACACTGAAGCTTTCTTT. As protein: CASQEWVNTEAFF.

The V call is TRBV7-9, the J call TRBJ2-7; 8 bases fit TRBD2. The CDR3 is 16 amino acids. The germline V gene has CDR1 SEHNR and CDR2 FQNEAQ (reference sequence). With V trimmed by 2 bases and J by 9 bases, 15 bases remained unmatched. CDR3 loop: CASSLSLASGYGGQYF. The CDR3 nucleotides are TGTGCCAGCAGCTTAAGCTTGGCTAGCGGGTACGGAGGGCAGTACTTC.

This chain joins TRBV6-2 or TRBV6-3 and TRBJ2-3; D unresolved. CDR3 size: 11 residues. V lost 6 bases and J 6 bases, leaving 7 bases between the germline ends. Germline CDR1 is MNHEY and CDR2 is SVGEGT. DNA of the CDR3: TGTGCCAGCAGGGATTACGATACGCAGTATTTT. Translating it yields CASRDYDTQYF.

The chain has TRBV5-5 and TRBJ2-1, with 8 positions matching TRBD2. This CDR3 region has 17 residues. CDR1 and CDR2 from the germline V gene are SGHKS and YYEKEE (reference sequence). Losses at the gene ends were 5 bases for V and 3 bases for J; bases not matched to a gene: 13. The CDR3 bases are TGTGCCAGCAGTGAATCACCCCAGCGGGAGCTCTACAATGAGCAGTTCTTC. This translates into CASSESPQRELYNEQFF.

For the CDR3, the DNA is TGCGCCAGCAGCTTGGGGACAGGTCCCTACAATGAGCAGTTCTTC. Its translation is CASSLGTGPYNEQFF. The chain combines TRBV5-1 with TRBJ2-1; 7 bases agree with TRBD1. Unmatched junction bases numbered 2, after V lost 0 bases and J lost 2 bases. The V gene's germline CDR1 is SGHRS and CDR2 YFSETQ. The CDR3 runs 15 residues.

V gene TRBV29-1 combines with J gene TRBJ1-5; possible D gene TRBD1, 6 bases. Trimming took off 3 bases at V and 6 bases at J, with 12 bases between the two ends. CDR1 and CDR2 (germline): SQVTM, ANQGSEA. The CDR3 runs to 13 residues. The CDR3 sequence is CSVDQGPSQPQHF. CDR3 in DNA: TGCAGCGTTGATCAGGGGCCCTCTCAGCCCCAGCATTTT.

This chain joins TRBV27 and TRBJ2-7; 9 bases agree with TRBD1. The V segment lost 2 bases and the J segment 3 bases; nucleotides outside the gene matches: 5. CDR1 MNHEY and CDR2 SMNVEV come from the germline V gene (reference sequence). This CDR3 is built from 15 residues. CDR3 DNA: TGTGCCAGCAGTTTAAGGGGACAGGGTTACTACGAGCAGTACTTC. This encodes CASSLRGQGYYEQYF.

Only a few counts were recorded for this clonotype. The chain uses TRBV7-9 and TRBJ2-2; D not resolved. The CDR3 contains 15 residues. V was pared by 1 base and J by 4 bases, with 10 bases between. Germline-derived CDR1 and CDR2 are SEHNR and FQNEAQ (reference sequence). CDR3 residues: CASSLVWSVTGELFF. The DNA for the CDR3 is TGTGCCAGCAGCTTAGTTTGGTCGGTCACCGGGGAGCTGTTTTTT.

This clonotype was found a few times. The chain has TRBV4-2 and TRBJ1-4; D remains ambiguous. The V gene's germline CDR1 is LGHNA and CDR2 YNFKEQ. V was clipped by 2 bases and J by 0 bases, with 7 bases between them. This CDR3 has 15 residues. The CDR3 DNA follows: TGTGCCAGCAGCCAATCGGAGGCAACTAATGAAAAACTGTTTTTT. Translation: CASSQSEATNEKLFF.